The text below deals with one T cell receptor (beta chain). There is no known antigen for this receptor. No much larger clonotype is one base removed from it; base qualities were not supplied. These data belong to a study of CD8 T cells in Susac syndrome (dated by TCRdb to the late 2010s). About the investigation overall: Repertoire sequencing was used to test whether CD8+ T cell activation and differentiation in Susac syndrome was antigen driven.

Between the V and J ends, shortened by 5 bases and 0 bases respectively, the junction contains 20 bases. CDR1 and CDR2, looked up from the germline V gene, are SQVTM and ANQGSEA. The CDR3 spans 17 residues, from the cysteine through the phenylalanine. Only CDR3 DNA is held: 51 bases, read in frame from base 1. Peripheral blood CD8+ and CD4+ T cells from healthy donors, Susac syndrome patients and multiple sclerosis patients were profiled by high-throughput TCR beta sequencing. Multiple sclerosis controls were treatment-naive patients with stable or active relapsing-remitting disease fulfilling revised McDonald criteria. Bulk CD8+ and CD4+ T cells were purified by magnetic negative isolation, while CD8+ TEMRA cells were enriched using FACS. Blood was drawn into EDTA tubes, processed within 24 hours, and PBMCs were isolated by density gradient centrifugation. PBMCs intended for TCR sequencing were cryopreserved in liquid nitrogen and were subsequently thawed in a 37 degrees C water bath. The sorted or isolated CD4+, CD8+ and CD8+ TEMRA cells had a purity of 90% or higher.

Beyond this particular receptor, the publication reports: The TCR sequencing and HLA analysis was acknowledged to have included a relatively small number of individuals.

RNA was extracted using the RNeasy kit, and about 0.5 to 1 ug of the RNA was reverse transcribed with random hexamers. TCR beta CDR3 regions were amplified with the immunoSEQ multiplex PCR assay covering 54 Vbeta and 13 Jbeta segments. PCR amplification bias was corrected using a synthetic template baseline for primer optimization and computational correction. On the authors' methods: Reads were annotated to V, D and J genes according to IMGT and were analyzed with immunoSEQ Analyzer, with only productive sequences retained. To calculate clonality, Shannon entropy was normalized by log2 of the number of productive unique sequences and then subtracted from one. Public and private clones were assessed among the 100 most prevalent clones of each patient and control. A clone was defined as Susac-specific if it was absent from the healthy and MS cohorts, from 950 to 1,300 published viral clones and from other ImmuneACCESS disease sequences. Through fastp at Q25 and MiXCR, TCRdb rebuilt clones from the public reads, retaining in-frame beta chains. Entries are consolidated by CDR3 protein sequence, retaining the most common genes and DNA. The V and J calls come from TCRdb's annotation, not from the publication. This sample holds around 200,000 distinct CDR3 sequences; 95% were observed only once. The ten largest clones add up to approximately 0.08% of the sample.

Sequences were obtained from CD4+ T cells from PBMCs. Recombination joined TRBV29-1 with TRBJ2-1; tentative D gene TRBD1, with 6 bases matching. This clonotype was obtained from a human donor with multiple sclerosis. This receptor has the CDR3 CSVKGTRVQSSYNEQFF. The nucleotide sequence is given as TGCAGCGTTAAGGGGACAAGGGTTCAAAGCTCCTACAATGAGCAGTTCTTC.